The T cell receptor (beta chain) described here comes from a study of shared clonotypes between healthy human individuals. Whole-study results and caveats: Clonotype sharing among donors likely depends on sequencing depth. Sorted-subset sequencing, rarefaction showed, was incomplete despite large depth.

In the sorted-subset replicate PCRs, roughly 210 ng DNA, around 30,000 T cell genomes, was used. Clones were read by immunoSEQ multiplex PCR, and TCRdb kept only the in-frame ones, dropping some. In the table there are around 83,000 clones, about 64% of which are singletons. This CDR3 comprises 14 residues. V shed 6 bases, J shed 4 bases, and the junction held 4 bases outside the gene matches. Germline V gives CDR1 LNHDA, CDR2 SQIVND (reference sequence). With respect to this clone: Its antigen remains unknown.

The chain uses TRBV19 and TRBJ2-2, with 8 bases aligning to TRBD1. The TCR sequence derives from a man aged 25-45 years in good health. The sequencing sample was made of memory CD8+ T cells sorted from blood. Documented subset: CD45RO+ cells pooled with CCR7-negative TemRA cells. The CDR3 DNA follows: TGTGCCAGTAGGACAGACAGGGGCACCGGGGAGCTGTTTTTT. This codes for CASRTDRGTGELFF.